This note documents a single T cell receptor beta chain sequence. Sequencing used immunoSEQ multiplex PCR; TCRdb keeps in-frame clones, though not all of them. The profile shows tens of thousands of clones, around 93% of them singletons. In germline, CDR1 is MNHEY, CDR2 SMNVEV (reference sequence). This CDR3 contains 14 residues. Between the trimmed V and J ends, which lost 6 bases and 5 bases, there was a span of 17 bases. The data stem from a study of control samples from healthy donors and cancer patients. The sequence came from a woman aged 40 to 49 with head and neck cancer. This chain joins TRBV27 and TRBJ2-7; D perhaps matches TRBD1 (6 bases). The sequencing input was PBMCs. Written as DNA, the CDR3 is TGTGCCAGCAGGGAGAACGGACAGTCCCACGAGCAGTACTTC. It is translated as CASRENGQSHEQYF.